This entry concerns a single TCR beta chain. This clone was picked up a small number of times. This clone's antigen is unknown. Within one base of it there is no much larger clone, and no base qualities were kept. TCRbeta CDR3 regions were amplified from genomic DNA using the immunoSEQ Assay, a bias-controlled multiplex PCR. The authors' pipeline ran thus. Within the assay, amplification of reference gene primers was used to estimate how many nucleated cells each sample contained. Sequence reads were collapsed and filtered to measure the absolute abundance of every unique TCRbeta CDR3 rearrangement. Productive Simpson clonality was computed per sample as the square root of Simpson's diversity index over productive rearrangements. Here the immuneACCESS table is served through TCRdb, limited to in-frame sequences with V and J called. Missing clones are a known gap in these copies; in checked studies unresolved V genes cover under half, and the rest lacks a known reason. V and J calls and clone size are given by that table; D and trimming were obtained from the DNA. The sample table lists approximately 300,000 clones, approximately 90% of them with a count of one. The ten largest clones add up to around 0.8% of the sample.

This sample stems from a study of blood T cell repertoires in COVID-19 (dated by TCRdb to 2020 to 2022). With regard to the full study: Samples covering the acute and convalescent phases of COVID-19 were provided by collaborators in the United States, Italy and Spain. The prospective study material was composed of cDNA or gDNA derived from T cells, B-cell-depleted T cells, or PBMCs. Deeply sampled blood TCRbeta repertoires from subjects exposed to, actively infected with, or recovered from COVID-19 were included in the dataset. The repertoires were released in a freely available public database intended as a resource for research on the immune response to SARS-CoV-2. The samples were drawn from two sources: the first 160 participants of the ongoing ImmuneRACE study, and some 1,300 subjects contributed by 6 global collaborators. A de-identified subject ID, COVID-19 status, age in years and sex were almost always included in the sample metadata. HLA class I and class II types, where available, came from metadata supplied by the sample provider rather than from assay-based typing.

Collaborating institutions collected whole blood in K2EDTA tubes following their own protocols. For TCRbeta analysis, collaborators shipped samples as frozen whole blood, isolated PBMCs, or DNA extracted from either of those sample types. Here is what the overall study found, with its caveats: Clinical and demographic metadata were provided uncurated, with the amount varying by source and participant.

From cysteine to phenylalanine, the CDR3 is 15 amino acids long. Only the CDR3 DNA stays, 45 bases, in frame from base 1. Ends trimmed: V by 2 bases, J by 7 bases; bases unmatched to a gene: 1. CDR1 is given as SEHNR and CDR2 as FQNEAQ, both from the germline V gene (reference sequence). The clonotype originates from a man aged 25-45 years with acute or convalescent COVID-19. Sequences were obtained from peripheral blood. Rearrangement joined TRBV7-9 to TRBJ2-2, with 13 bases aligning to TRBD2. The CDR3 protein: CASSLWTSGGGELFF. In nucleotide form, the sequence is TGTGCCAGCAGCTTATGGACTAGCGGGGGCGGGGAGCTGTTTTTT.